Each of the 17 T cell receptor beta chains below was sequenced from the same sample in a study of blood T cell repertoires in COVID-19. Profiling relied on immunoSEQ multiplex PCR, and the TCRdb table lists in-frame clones only, not all of them. The sample shows about 480,000 clones, around 89% of them seen only once. The sequenced sample was PBMCs or T cells enriched from blood (not recorded which). These receptor sequences come from a woman aged 40 to 50 who had recovered from COVID-19.

V gene TRBV7-2 combines with J gene TRBJ2-5; no firm D call. Trimming left V 5 bases short and J 0 bases short, with 13 bases between. Germline V CDR1 and CDR2: SGHTA, FQGNSA. The CDR3 is 15 residues long. The DNA for the CDR3 is TGTGCCAGCAGCGCAGAGGTATGGTACCAAGAGACCCAGTACTTC. Amino acid sequence: CASSAEVWYQETQYF.

This chain connects TRBV6-2 or TRBV6-3 to TRBJ2-1, with 10 bases fitting TRBD2. CDR3 length: 17 residues. The ends lost 0 bases at V and 4 bases at J; junction bases unmatched: 6. CDR1 is MNHEY, CDR2 SVGEGT, per germline. DNA of the CDR3: TGTGCCAGCAGTTACTCAGGGACTAGCGTGCCGTACAATGAGCAGTTCTTC. This sequence encodes CASSYSGTSVPYNEQFF.

The V call is TRBV20-1, the J call TRBJ1-1; no reliable D call. CDR3 length: 10 residues. Trimming shortened V by 3 bases and J by 8 bases, and 7 bases separated the two germline ends. Germline loops: CDR1 DFQATT, CDR2 SNEGSKA (reference sequence). CDR3 in DNA: TGCAGTGCTAGCGCCCGGGAAGCTTTCTTT. Protein product: CSASAREAFF.

The chain joins TRBV3-1 (or the pseudogene TRBV3-2) to TRBJ1-2, with no clear D. Germline V gives CDR1 LGHDT, CDR2 YNNKEL (reference sequence). V lost 4 bases, J lost 3 bases, and 18 bases lay in between. The CDR3 is 16 amino acids. In nucleotides, the CDR3 is TGTGCCAGCAGCCCCTTAGACCAGGAATCCCACTATGGCTACACCTTC. Residues: CASSPLDQESHYGYTF.

This clone was seen just once. The V gene is TRBV19, the J gene TRBJ1-3; D perhaps matches TRBD1 (5 bases). Trimming stripped 3 bases from V and 0 bases from J, with 9 bases between. Germline V gene sequence: CDR1 LNHDA, CDR2 SQIVND (reference sequence). The CDR3 spans 15 residues. The CDR3 DNA reads TGTGCCAGTAGTATGCAGGGTTTCTCTGGAAACACCATATATTTT. It is translated as CASSMQGFSGNTIYF.

The V call is TRBV24-1, the J call TRBJ2-5; no firm D call. V lost 3 bases, J lost 7 bases, and 11 bases lay in between. There are 13 residues in the CDR3. CDR1 and CDR2 from the germline V gene are KGHDR and SFDVKD. DNA for the CDR3: TGTGCCACCAGTGATCCCGGGTCTAGGACCCAGTACTTC. This codes for CATSDPGSRTQYF.

V is TRBV6-4 and J is TRBJ1-1, with 7 bases matching TRBD1. The ends lost 2 bases at V and 3 bases at J; junction bases unmatched: 30. Germline CDR1 MRHNA, CDR2 SNTAGT. The CDR3 totals 23 residues. In DNA, the CDR3 is TGTGCCAGCAGTGACGATTTACAGGGGCAGGTCTATGGGATGTGGGACCATGACACTGAAGCTTTCTTT. It translates to CASSDDLQGQVYGMWDHDTEAFF.

The J gene is TRBJ2-1, the V gene TRBV11-3; 10 positions match TRBD1. The CDR3 loop spans 15 amino acids. With 10 bases clipped from V and 2 bases from J, the junction kept 8 bases outside the gene matches. CDR1 is SGHNT, CDR2 YENEEA, per germline. CDR3 nucleotides: TGTGCCACCCCTCCTGGGACAGGGGCCTACAATGAGCAGTTCTTC. Encoded protein: CATPPGTGAYNEQFF.

The CDR3 spells CASSFDSYNEQFF. DNA for the CDR3: TGCGCCAGCAGCTTCGACAGCTACAATGAGCAGTTCTTC. The chain carries TRBV5-1 and TRBJ2-1, with D perhaps TRBD1 (5 bases). Germline lookup yields CDR1 SGHRS and CDR2 YFSETQ. Trimming took off 2 bases at V and 3 bases at J, with 6 bases between the two ends. The CDR3 contains 13 residues.

The chain recombines TRBV12-5 with TRBJ2-2, with D possibly being TRBD1 (5 bases). Germline CDR1 LGHNT, CDR2 FRNRAP. The CDR3 length is 15 residues. Deletions cut 6 bases from V and 1 base from J, with 12 bases between. CDR3 sequence reads: CASGRGLGNTGELFF. In DNA form, the CDR3 reads TGTGCTAGTGGAAGGGGCCTCGGGAACACCGGGGAGCTGTTTTTT.

V and J are TRBV4-2 and TRBJ2-7; a weak D match, TRBD1 (6 bases). Trimming stripped 0 bases from V and 3 bases from J, with 15 bases between. The CDR3 loop spans 16 amino acids. CDR1 and CDR2 (germline): LGHNA, YNFKEQ. CDR3: CASSQDRDRQGYEQYF. The CDR3 DNA sequence: TGTGCCAGCAGCCAAGATCGAGACAGGCAGGGCTACGAGCAGTACTTC.

The chain is built from TRBV15 and TRBJ2-4; the D is unclear. The germline CDR1 and CDR2 sequences are LNHNV and YYDKDF (reference sequence). There are 15 residues in the CDR3. The V and J ends lost 1 base and 0 bases respectively, with 7 bases between them. The CDR3 region has the DNA TGTGCCACCAGCAGAGCACAGTTAGCCAAAAACATTCAGTACTTC. It specifies CATSRAQLAKNIQYF.

The J gene is TRBJ1-1, the V gene TRBV6-1; D perhaps matches TRBD1 (6 bases). The germline V gene encodes CDR1 MNHNS and CDR2 SASEGT. CDR3 size: 16 residues. V lost 3 bases to trimming and J lost 1 base, with 15 bases between them. The DNA for the CDR3 is TGTGCCAGCAGTGATACAGGGCGCCTACAGAACACTGAAGCTTTCTTT. Translated: CASSDTGRLQNTEAFF.

The chain has TRBV7-8 and TRBJ1-2; 10 bases are a match to TRBD1. Germline V gene lookup returns CDR1 SGHVS and CDR2 FQNEAQ. The junction had 11 bases not matched to a gene; V was cut back by 5 bases and J by 8 bases. This CDR3 has 15 amino acids. The CDR3 DNA reads TGTGCCAGCAGCCCCGGGACAGGGGAACTACGAGGCTACACCTTC. Protein product: CASSPGTGELRGYTF.

The chain links TRBV6-6 to TRBJ1-4; D is uncertain. Germline V lookup: CDR1 MNHNY, CDR2 SVGAGI (reference sequence). The CDR3 length is 11 residues. CDR3 amino acids: CPLGTNEKLFF. The CDR3 nucleotides are TGTCCCCTCGGGACTAATGAAAAACTGTTTTTT.

Concerning this clone: The same CDR3 is also encoded by other DNA sequences in this sample. The chain recombines TRBV13 with TRBJ2-3, with TRBD1 matching over 7 bases. The V segment lost 3 bases and the J segment 4 bases; nucleotides outside the gene matches: 4. Germline loops: CDR1 PRHDT, CDR2 FYEKMQ (reference sequence). This CDR3 spans 14 amino acids. CDR3 coding DNA: TGTGCCAGCAGCTTGGGGCAGGGGGCAGATACGCAGTATTTT. It is translated as CASSLGQGADTQYF.

V and J are TRBV9 and TRBJ2-1; no clear D gene. Per germline, CDR1 SGDLS and CDR2 YYNGEE. With 3 bases removed from V and 6 bases from J, the gap between germline ends came to 7 bases. The CDR3 sequence is 12 residues long. CDR3 loop: CASSGSGNEQFF. CDR3 bases: TGTGCCAGCAGCGGTAGTGGCAATGAGCAGTTCTTC.